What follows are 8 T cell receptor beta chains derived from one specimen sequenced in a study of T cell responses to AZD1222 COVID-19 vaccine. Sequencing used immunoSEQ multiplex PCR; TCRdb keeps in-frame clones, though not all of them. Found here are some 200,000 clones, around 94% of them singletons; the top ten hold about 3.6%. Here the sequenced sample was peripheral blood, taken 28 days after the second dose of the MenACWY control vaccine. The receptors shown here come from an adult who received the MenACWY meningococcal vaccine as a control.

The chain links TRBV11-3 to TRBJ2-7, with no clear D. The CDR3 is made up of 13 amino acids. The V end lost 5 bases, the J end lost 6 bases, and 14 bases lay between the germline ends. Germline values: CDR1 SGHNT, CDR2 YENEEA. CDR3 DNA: TGTGCCAGCAGCGCCCAGGCCCCATCCGAGCAGTACTTC. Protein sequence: CASSAQAPSEQYF.

The CDR3 nucleotides read TGCGCCAGCAGCCGGACAGGGGGCAGCTACGAGCAGTACTTC. It codes for CASSRTGGSYEQYF. The chain has TRBV5-1 and TRBJ2-7; TRBD1 matches 11 bases. CDR1 and CDR2 from the germline V gene are SGHRS and YFSETQ. J lost 3 bases, V lost 4 bases, and 3 bases had no gene match. CDR3 size: 14 residues.

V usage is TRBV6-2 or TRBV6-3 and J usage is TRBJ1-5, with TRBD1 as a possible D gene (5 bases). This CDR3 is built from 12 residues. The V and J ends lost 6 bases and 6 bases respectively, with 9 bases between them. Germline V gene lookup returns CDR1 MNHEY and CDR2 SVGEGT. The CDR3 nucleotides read TGTGCCAGCAGCAGGGCCCTTCAGCCCCAGCATTTT. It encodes CASSRALQPQHF.

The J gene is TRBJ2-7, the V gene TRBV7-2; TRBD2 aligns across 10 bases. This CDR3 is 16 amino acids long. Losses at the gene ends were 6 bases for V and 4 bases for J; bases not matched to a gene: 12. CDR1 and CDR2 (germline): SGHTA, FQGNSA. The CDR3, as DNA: TGTGCCAGCAGACCCACCTCTAGCGGGAGAAGGTACGAGCAGTACTTC. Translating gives CASRPTSSGRRYEQYF.

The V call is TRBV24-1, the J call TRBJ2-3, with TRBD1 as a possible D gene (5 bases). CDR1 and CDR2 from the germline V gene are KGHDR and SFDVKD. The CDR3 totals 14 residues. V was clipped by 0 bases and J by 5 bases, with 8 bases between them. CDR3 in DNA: TGTGCCACCAGTGATTTGCAGGGTAGAGATACGCAGTATTTT. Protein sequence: CATSDLQGRDTQYF.

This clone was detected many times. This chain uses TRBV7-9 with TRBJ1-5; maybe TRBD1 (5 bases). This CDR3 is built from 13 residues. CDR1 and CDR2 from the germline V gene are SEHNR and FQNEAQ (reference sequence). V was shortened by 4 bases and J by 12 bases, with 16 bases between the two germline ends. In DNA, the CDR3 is TGTGCCAGCAGCTCAGGGACTTCCATGGTCCAGCATTTT. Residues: CASSSGTSMVQHF.

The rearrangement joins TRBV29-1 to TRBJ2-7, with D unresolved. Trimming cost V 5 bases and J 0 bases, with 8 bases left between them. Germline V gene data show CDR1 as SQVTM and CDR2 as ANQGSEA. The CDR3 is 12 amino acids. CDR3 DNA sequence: TGCAGCGTTCTTCTTTTCTCCTACGAGCAGTACTTC. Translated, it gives CSVLLFSYEQYF.

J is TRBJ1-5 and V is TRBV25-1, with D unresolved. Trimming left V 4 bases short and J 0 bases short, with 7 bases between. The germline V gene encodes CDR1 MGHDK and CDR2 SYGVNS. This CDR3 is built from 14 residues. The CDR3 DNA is TGTGCCAGCAGTGCCCGCGGTAGCAATCAGCCCCAGCATTTT. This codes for CASSARGSNQPQHF.